These 18 T cell receptor beta chains were all obtained from the same sample, sequenced in a study of human T cells and chemical hapten exposure. MiXCR, run by TCRdb on the RACE reads, gives a single entry per CDR3 protein. The repertoire holds over 80,000 distinct CDR3 sequences, with around 9.9% as singletons. Time point: patch test 3, about 24 weeks after DPC sensitization. Treatment: therapeutic diphenylcyclopropenone sensitization with weekly scalp DPC. Sequenced material: whole blood, taken in connection with sensitization to the hapten diphenylcyclopropenone (DPC). The receptors derive from a woman aged 25 to 39 with alopecia areata. Some clones in this sample may be carry-over from other donors' samples.

V usage is TRBV7-2 and J usage is TRBJ1-1; the match to TRBD1 covers 7 bases. Germline lookup yields CDR1 SGHTA and CDR2 FQGNSA. V lost 4 bases to trimming and J lost 4 bases; unmatched junction nucleotides: 0. CDR3 length equals 12 residues. CDR3 protein: CASSWTGTEAFF. The CDR3 coding sequence is TGTGCCAGCAGCTGGACAGGCACTGAAGCTTTCTTT.

This clonotype was counted at least ten times. This chain connects TRBV2 to TRBJ2-2; D unclear. Trimming stripped 8 bases from V and 7 bases from J, with 17 bases between. The germline CDR1 and CDR2 sequences are SNHLY and FYNNEI. The CDR3 runs 14 residues. As DNA, the CDR3 is TGTGCCAGCCTTAGGACCGCCACCCTCGGGGAGCTGTTTTTT. Protein: CASLRTATLGELFF.

This clonotype has at least ten counts. The chain recombines TRBV7-2 with TRBJ2-1; 7 bases are shared with TRBD2. The J segment lost 8 bases and the V segment lost 1 base, leaving 11 bases of the junction unmatched. The V gene's germline CDR1 is SGHTA and CDR2 FQGNSA. This CDR3 region has 16 residues. The CDR3 spells CASSLEVAGSRDEQFF. The CDR3 coding sequence is TGTGCCAGCAGCTTAGAGGTAGCGGGTTCCAGGGATGAGCAGTTCTTC.

Ten or more counts support this clonotype. The rearrangement uses TRBV6-6 and TRBJ1-1; unclear D gene. The germline gives CDR1 MNHNY, CDR2 SVGAGI (reference sequence). The CDR3 covers 14 residues. V was shortened by 5 bases and J by 1 base, with 11 bases between the two germline ends. The CDR3 nucleotides read TGTGCCAGCAGTCGGACCTACCAGAACACTGAAGCTTTCTTT. Its translation is CASSRTYQNTEAFF.

This clonotype was detected many times. V gene TRBV12-3 or TRBV12-4 combines with J gene TRBJ1-1, with unresolved D. V was trimmed by 6 bases and J by 3 bases, leaving 11 bases between them. The CDR3 contains 13 residues. The CDR3 spells CASSFGRYTEAFF. The CDR3 bases are TGTGCCAGCAGCTTTGGGCGTTACACTGAAGCTTTCTTT.

The sample holds many counts of this clonotype. This sequence joins TRBV4-1 and TRBJ2-3; 8 bases align to TRBD2. Looked up from germline, CDR1 is MGHRA and CDR2 is YSYEKL. J was trimmed by 5 bases and V by 4 bases; bases with no gene match: 14. The CDR3 sequence is 17 residues long. The CDR3 sequence is CASSPISLLAGRDTQYF. In DNA form, the CDR3 reads TGCGCCAGCAGCCCCATTTCTCTCCTAGCGGGTAGAGATACGCAGTATTTT.

This clonotype was counted at least ten times. The genes are TRBV4-1 and TRBJ2-5; 8 nucleotides line up with TRBD2. Germline loops: CDR1 MGHRA, CDR2 YSYEKL. This CDR3 contains 16 residues. J gave up 2 bases and V 1 base, and 6 bases lay outside the gene matches. The CDR3 sequence is CASSQAVAGWQETQYF. The CDR3 nucleotides read TGCGCCAGCAGCCAAGCGGTAGCGGGGTGGCAAGAGACCCAGTACTTC.

The genes are TRBV12-3 or TRBV12-4 and TRBJ2-7; D call uncertain. Trimming took off 8 bases at V and 1 base at J, with 6 bases between the two ends. The CDR3 runs to 11 residues. The CDR3 sequence: CASRSSYEQYF. The DNA for the CDR3 is TGTGCCAGCCGGTCGTCCTACGAGCAGTACTTC.

This clonotype was found many times. This chain links TRBV20-1 with TRBJ2-3; 11 positions agree with TRBD1. Germline trimming cut 4 bases from V and 6 bases from J; bases unmatched to any gene: 6. There are 14 residues in the CDR3. Germline CDR1 and CDR2: DFQATT and SNEGSKA (reference sequence). CDR3 nucleotide sequence: TGCAGTGCTACCGGGACAGGGGGATTGGATACGCAGTATTTT. Translation: CSATGTGGLDTQYF.

This clonotype was recorded a few times. This sequence joins TRBV30 and TRBJ2-2, with 8 bases that match TRBD1. Germline CDR1 reads GTSNPN; CDR2 reads SVGIG (reference sequence). The CDR3 contains 14 residues. With 6 bases clipped from V and 4 bases from J, the junction kept 7 bases outside the gene matches. The CDR3 sequence is CACTRQGITGELFF. In DNA form, the CDR3 reads TGTGCCTGCACGAGACAGGGGATCACCGGGGAGCTGTTTTTT.

The V gene is TRBV6-2 or TRBV6-3, the J gene TRBJ2-3; the match to TRBD2 covers 11 bases. The CDR3 contains 17 residues. CDR1 and CDR2 (germline): MNHEY, SVGEGT. Germline trimming cut 0 bases from V and 3 bases from J; bases unmatched to any gene: 5. The CDR3 is CASSYSASGGPTDTQYF. CDR3 nucleotides: TGTGCCAGCAGTTACTCCGCTAGCGGGGGGCCGACAGATACGCAGTATTTT.

The chain combines TRBV29-1 with TRBJ1-1, with D unresolved. The CDR3 extends over 12 amino acids. Trimming pared 7 bases from V and 4 bases from J, leaving 13 bases between. Germline V gives CDR1 SQVTM, CDR2 ANQGSEA. CDR3: CSGRWAGTEAFF. The CDR3, as DNA: TGCAGCGGACGCTGGGCGGGCACTGAAGCTTTCTTT.

This clonotype showed up just a few times. The chain has TRBV29-1 and TRBJ2-2; no clear D gene. Trimming took 4 bases from V and 3 from J, leaving 6 bases between them. Per germline, CDR1 SQVTM and CDR2 ANQGSEA. The CDR3 is 12 residues long. The CDR3, as DNA: TGCAGCGTTGTCCAGGACACCGGGGAGCTGTTTTTT. This encodes CSVVQDTGELFF.

As concerns this clonotype: A read error is possible here, since a much larger clone lies one base away. CDR3 amino acids: CASSYSRVRGLNEQFF. The CDR3 region has the DNA TGTGCCAGCAGTTACTCCCGGGTCAGGGGGCTCAATGAGCAGTTCTTC. The chain recombines TRBV6-2 or TRBV6-3 with TRBJ2-1; 8 bases fit TRBD1. V was clipped by 0 bases and J by 6 bases; unmatched bases: 7. This CDR3 has 16 residues. Germline assignment: CDR1 MNHEY and CDR2 SVGEGT.

This chain links TRBV7-9 with TRBJ2-7; D is possibly TRBD2 (6 bases). The CDR3 runs to 12 residues. From germline, CDR1 is SEHNR and CDR2 FQNEAQ (reference sequence). The CDR3 bases are TGTGTGTCTCGGGGGAGCTCCTACGAGCAGTACGTC. The encoded protein is CVSRGSSYEQYV.

This clonotype was seen at least ten times. The chain links TRBV4-3 to TRBJ2-7; D is uncertain. V was pared by 1 base and J by 6 bases, with 13 bases between. This CDR3 is 14 amino acids long. CDR1 and CDR2 from the germline V gene are LGHNA and YSLEER. The CDR3 DNA sequence: TGCGCCAGCAGCCAAGGGACCGACGTTCCCGAGCAGTACTTC. The encoded protein is CASSQGTDVPEQYF.

This clonotype was seen at least ten times. The chain uses TRBV9 and TRBJ2-3; D is perhaps TRBD2 (6 bases). Trimming cost V 4 bases and J 4 bases, with 10 bases left between them. Germline values: CDR1 SGDLS, CDR2 YYNGEE. The CDR3 consists of 13 residues. CDR3 region: CASSSLAPDTQYF. CDR3 in DNA: TGTGCCAGCAGCTCACTAGCCCCAGATACGCAGTATTTT.

This clonotype has a handful of counts. The gene calls are TRBV29-1 and TRBJ2-1, with a tentative D call TRBD1 (6 bases). This CDR3 has 11 residues. Germline values: CDR1 SQVTM, CDR2 ANQGSEA. V was trimmed by 6 bases and J by 9 bases, leaving 12 bases between them. The CDR3 region is CSVSGVTEQFF. Written as DNA, the CDR3 is TGCAGCGTGTCAGGGGTGACTGAGCAGTTCTTC.